Following are 5 T cell receptor beta chains from one sample sequenced in a study of shared clonotypes between healthy human individuals (dated by TCRdb to the early 2020s). For the CD8 naive samples, CD45RO-negative cells were positively selected for CCR7, yielding a CD45RA+CCR7+ population from which TemRA cells were excluded. Libraries were prepared through the immunoSEQ multiplex PCR assay. The clones in this table, taken by TCRdb from immuneACCESS, are in-frame only. Not every clone is retained; where verified, under half of the shortfall comes from an unresolved V gene, and the cause of the rest is unknown. The sample table shows some 1,900,000 clones, and about 95% are seen once. More than 0.9% of the sample is in the top ten clones. Sequencing used naive CD8+ T cells sorted from blood. Reading the label with the study, this specimen's cell subset or site is: CD45RA+CCR7+. Receptors were obtained from a man between 18 and 29 years old in good health.

The chain carries TRBV10-3 and TRBJ2-3; TRBD1 matches 9 bases. After removal of 7 bases from V and 9 bases from J, the junction contained 5 bases not matched to a gene. The germline gives CDR1 ENHRY, CDR2 SYGVKD. CDR3 size: 12 residues. CDR3 DNA sequence: TGTGCCATCAACCCGGGACAGGGAACGCAGTATTTT. This gives the protein CAINPGQGTQYF.

The chain links TRBV27 to TRBJ2-5; maybe TRBD1 (5 bases). CDR1 and CDR2 (germline): MNHEY, SMNVEV (reference sequence). V gave up 5 bases and J gave up 2 bases, with 12 bases separating them. This CDR3 comprises 14 residues. CDR3 nucleotide sequence: TGTGCCAGCAGTGAAAGGGGAATTCAAGAGACCCAGTACTTC. Amino acid sequence: CASSERGIQETQYF.

The chain couples TRBV19 to TRBJ2-5; TRBD1 matches 9 bases. After removal of 6 bases from V and 3 bases from J, the junction contained 8 bases not matched to a gene. CDR3 length equals 15 residues. Germline values: CDR1 LNHDA, CDR2 SQIVND (reference sequence). CDR3 DNA sequence: TGTGCCAGTAGACCCAGGACAGGGGCTGAAGAGACCCAGTACTTC. Its translation is CASRPRTGAEETQYF.

The genes are TRBV7-9 and TRBJ2-1; 8 positions match TRBD1. With V trimmed by 0 bases and J by 5 bases, 3 bases remained unmatched. Germline CDR1 and CDR2: SEHNR and FQNEAQ (reference sequence). The CDR3 has 15 residues. As DNA, the CDR3 is TGTGCCAGCAGCTTAGCCCAGGGGGCGAACAATGAGCAGTTCTTC. This sequence encodes CASSLAQGANNEQFF.

The rearrangement joins TRBV11-2 to TRBJ2-3; D is tentatively TRBD1 or TRBD2 (5 bases each). This CDR3 comprises 15 residues. CDR1 SGHAT and CDR2 FQNNGV come from the germline V gene. The ends were cut back, 5 bases at V and 7 bases at J, with 19 bases in the middle. The CDR3 protein is CASSPGAGGLNTQYF. Written as DNA, the CDR3 is TGTGCCAGCAGCCCTGGGGCGGGCGGACTCAATACGCAGTATTTT.